Each of the 9 T cell receptor beta chains below was sequenced from the same sample in a study of blood T cell repertoires in COVID-19. TCRdb's table, derived via immunoSEQ multiplex PCR, lists solely in-frame clones and lacks some. The data show over 200,000 clones, with over 70% seen just once and roughly 8.6% held by the top ten. Sequencing was performed on peripheral blood. The receptors derive from a man in his forties with active or convalescent COVID-19.

The table lists this clone with a count of one. CDR3: CASSIGRGREKLFF. In DNA, the CDR3 is TGTGCCAGTAGTATTGGCAGGGGAAGAGAAAAACTGTTTTTT. This sequence joins TRBV19 and TRBJ1-4, with D tentatively TRBD1 (6 bases). The CDR3 covers 14 residues. Germline assignment: CDR1 LNHDA and CDR2 SQIVND (reference sequence). V was cut by 3 bases and J by 8 bases, with 13 bases left in between. The whole variable domain, remainder taken from reference TRBV19 and TRBJ1-4, is DGGITQSPKYLFRKEGQNVTLSCEQNLNHDAMYWYRQDPGQGLRLIYYSQIVNDFQKGDIAEGYSVSREKKESFPLTVTSAQKNPTAFYLCASSIGRGREKLFFGSGTQLSVL.

The V and J genes are TRBV5-1 and TRBJ1-4; 9 nucleotides agree with TRBD1. This CDR3 region has 15 residues. CDR1 and CDR2 from the germline V gene are SGHRS and YFSETQ. J lost 3 bases, V lost 4 bases, and 4 bases had no gene match. The CDR3 protein is CASSRDRAANEKLFF. The CDR3 nucleotides read TGCGCCAGCAGCCGGGACAGGGCTGCTAATGAAAAACTGTTTTTT. The variable domain in full, completed from reference TRBV5-1 and TRBJ1-4, reads KAGVTQTPRYLIKTRGQQVTLSCSPISGHRSVSWYQQTPGQGLQFLFEYFSETQRNKGNFPGRFSGRQFSNSRSEMNVSTLELGDSALYLCASSRDRAANEKLFFGSGTQLSVL.

The chain carries TRBV24-1 and TRBJ2-7; D is ambiguous. Germline CDR1 reads KGHDR; CDR2 reads SFDVKD. This CDR3 spans 15 amino acids. The V end lost 2 bases, the J end lost 2 bases, and 12 bases lay between the germline ends. The DNA of the CDR3 is TGTGCCACCAGTGATTCCCGCGTGAAACCCTACGAGCAGTACTTC. Translated, it gives CATSDSRVKPYEQYF.

This chain links TRBV29-1 with TRBJ1-2; no definite D call. Trimming shortened V by 4 bases and J by 2 bases, and 14 bases separated the two germline ends. The CDR3 is 14 residues long. In germline, CDR1 is SQVTM, CDR2 ANQGSEA. The CDR3 reads CSVAAGGLNYGYTF. In nucleotides, the CDR3 is TGCAGCGTTGCCGCGGGCGGCCTCAACTATGGCTACACCTTC.

The genes are TRBV7-9 and TRBJ1-3; 9 bases are a match to TRBD1. CDR3 length: 16 amino acids. Germline loops: CDR1 SEHNR, CDR2 FQNEAQ (reference sequence). The J segment lost 3 bases and the V segment lost 1 base, leaving 4 bases of the junction unmatched. In DNA, the CDR3 is TGTGCCAGCAGCTTAGAGACAGGGGGAAGTGGAAACACCATATATTTT. The encoded protein is CASSLETGGSGNTIYF.

CDR3 sequence (DNA): TGTGCCAGCAGCTTACTTCCGAAGGGGTTCGGCAATGAGCAGTTCTTC. Translation gives CASSLLPKGFGNEQFF. This chain links TRBV7-2 with TRBJ2-1, with D perhaps TRBD1 (5 bases). The germline V and J ends were trimmed by 2 bases and 6 bases, with 17 bases remaining between them. The CDR3 length is 16 residues. CDR1 SGHTA and CDR2 FQGNSA come from the germline V gene.

This sequence joins TRBV21-1 and TRBJ2-1; TRBD2, as called in the table, went unchecked against the DNA. TRBV21-1 represents a pseudogene. This CDR3 is built from 15 residues. The CDR3 loop is CASNRAKDCYNEQFF. The CDR3 DNA sequence: TGTGCCAGCAATCGAGCCAAAGATTGTTACAATGAGCAGTTCTTC.

The chain combines TRBV5-6 with TRBJ1-2; 8 positions match TRBD1. The germline CDR1 and CDR2 sequences are SGHDT and YYEEEE. This CDR3 is built from 17 residues. Trimming removed 2 bases from V and 2 bases from J; junction bases left unmatched: 11. The CDR3 DNA reads as TGTGCCAGCAGCTTCGCTACTGGACAGGGACGGAACTATGGCTACACCTTC. Translation: CASSFATGQGRNYGYTF.

This sequence joins TRBV11-2 and TRBJ2-3; 11 nucleotides agree with TRBD2. Germline CDR1 is SGHAT and CDR2 is FQNNGV. V lost 0 bases and J lost 5; bases outside the gene matches: 4. The CDR3 extends over 16 amino acids. The CDR3 DNA reads as TGTGCCAGCAGCTTAGAGCTAGCGGGGGGCCGAGATACGCAGTATTTT. It translates to CASSLELAGGRDTQYF.